This T cell receptor beta chain was captured in a study of regulatory T cells in long-lasting Graves disease. The sample holds many counts of this clonotype. Assembly of TCR beta libraries relied on iRepertoire HTBI primers together with Arm-PCR of CDR3 regions. TCRdb reanalysed the multiplex PCR reads using MiXCR and keeps one entry per CDR3 protein. This sample has 500,000 to 700,000 distinct CDR3 sequences, with roughly 15% found just once. The CDR3 spans 12 residues. CDR1 is SGHRS, CDR2 YFSETQ, per germline. Regarding time point: newly diagnosed GD, antithyroid drugs for less than 3 months. Construction of the TCR library relied on RNA isolated from PBMCs. The same data also contributed to another study, on T cells in Graves' hyperthyroidism and ophthalmopathy. This second study notes: No progression to ophthalmopathy during 18 months of follow-up defined stable disease.

Source: peripheral blood mononuclear cells (PBMCs), taken at new diagnosis, from a patient treated with antithyroid drugs. The TCR comes from a woman aged 30 to 39 with Graves disease. The rearrangement uses TRBV5-1 and TRBJ2-3, with TRBD2 as a possible D gene (5 bases). The J call could be wrong; TRBJ2-1 is a better fit for the DNA end. In nucleotides, the CDR3 is TGCGCCAGCAGCTTGATTGAGGGAGAGCAGTTCTTC. Encoded protein: CASSLIEGEQFF.